One sample yielded the 4 T cell receptor beta chains listed below, sequenced in a study of T cell changes during pregnancy in multiple sclerosis. Profiling relied on immunoSEQ multiplex PCR, and the TCRdb table lists in-frame clones only, not all of them. Found here are 20,000 to 25,000 clones, roughly 90% of them singletons; the top ten hold less than 9.5%. The sequencing here drew on CD8+ T cells from peripheral blood mononuclear cells, taken after pregnancy. The receptors were sampled from a female donor with multiple sclerosis, enrolled in a pregnancy study.

The chain couples TRBV5-1 to TRBJ1-1; D unclear. From germline, CDR1 is SGHRS and CDR2 YFSETQ. The CDR3 sequence is 15 residues long. The V end was cut by 4 bases, the J end by 0 bases, with 13 bases between. This CDR3 reads CASSLWASLNTEAFF. The CDR3 DNA reads TGCGCCAGCAGCCTCTGGGCCTCCTTGAACACTGAAGCTTTCTTT.

The chain combines TRBV4-1 with TRBJ2-7; 7 bases are a match to TRBD1. The CDR3 has 14 amino acids. J was trimmed by 2 bases and V by 3 bases; bases with no gene match: 4. Germline loops: CDR1 MGHRA, CDR2 YSYEKL. CDR3 region: CASSHFQGAYEQYF. The CDR3, as DNA: TGCGCCAGCAGCCATTTTCAGGGGGCCTACGAGCAGTACTTC.

The V call is TRBV9, the J call TRBJ1-1; tentative D call: TRBD1 (6 bases). Germline CDR1 SGDLS, CDR2 YYNGEE. The CDR3 is 13 residues long. V was cut by 3 bases and J by 1 base, with 7 bases left in between. This CDR3 reads CASSGGQNTEAFF. For the CDR3, the DNA is TGTGCCAGCAGCGGGGGACAGAACACTGAAGCTTTCTTT.

The chain recombines TRBV4-2 with TRBJ2-7; D is unclear. The CDR3 is 15 residues long. The germline CDR1 and CDR2 sequences are LGHNA and YNFKEQ. V was shortened by 0 bases and J by 2 bases, with 11 bases between the two germline ends. As DNA, the CDR3 is TGTGCCAGCAGCCAAGATCGGCTAGGCCCCTACGAGCAGTACTTC. Amino acid sequence: CASSQDRLGPYEQYF.